This TCR beta chain was identified in a study of T cells in localized non-small cell lung cancer. Overall study findings and caveats: Elevated blood T cell density was associated with longer overall survival. Sequence data derive from only one tumor region, so heterogeneity remains possible. Uninvolved adjacent lung had more T cell clonality than any other tissue, topping tumor. Detection in adjacent lung was observed for a median around 50 of the top 100 tumor clones.

Trimming stripped 3 bases from V and 0 bases from J, with 3 bases between. The CDR3 consists of 13 residues. Germline values: CDR1 ENHRY, CDR2 SYGVKD. Details on this clone: Its antigen remains unidentified.

Repertoires were generated with immunoSEQ multiplex PCR, while TCRdb's copy carries only in-frame clones and drops some. The sample has over 45,000 clones, roughly 80% seen once; the top ten hold 17%. The TCR sequence derives from a man aged 40 to 75 with stage I squamous cell lung carcinoma. The rearrangement uses TRBV10-3 and TRBJ2-1; D is uncertain. Specimen: peripheral blood, collected before any cancer treatment. Here the CDR3 DNA reads TGTGCCATCAGTGAAGACTCCTACAATGAGCAGTTCTTC. It yields the protein CAISEDSYNEQFF.